Listed below are T cell receptor beta chains from one sample, sequenced in a study of T cell clones after liver transplantation. Produced via immunoSEQ multiplex PCR; TCRdb's table is partial and in-frame only. The sample lists over 100,000 clones, 75% to 90% occurring once. Sequenced here: CD4+ T cells from blood, sampled before liver transplant. These receptors all stem from a human donor who received a liver transplant. The CDR3 runs from the conserved cysteine through the conserved F or W. Fields, in order: D gene, clone size, V gene, J gene, CDR3 protein, CDR3 DNA. D genes are given only for firm matches. Size is stated for part of the rows, as once, few or many counts, or as a class when the clone is expanded.

>TRBD1|NA|TRBV19|TRBJ1-2
CASKLAGGEDYGYTF
TGTGCCAGCAAACTGGCAGGGGGGGAGGACTATGGCTACACCTTC
>NA|NA|TRBV27|TRBJ2-2
CASSWGGPGTGELFF
TGTGCCAGCAGTTGGGGGGGGCCGGGCACCGGGGAGCTGTTTTTT
>TRBD2|NA|TRBV7-8|TRBJ2-4
CASSLGGGGPSGNIQYF
TGTGCCAGCAGCCTCGGCGGGGGGGGCCCCTCCGGAAACATTCAGTACTTC
>NA|NA|TRBV2|TRBJ2-5
CASATRGETQYF
TGTGCCAGCGCTACCAGGGGAGAGACCCAGTACTTC
>NA|few|TRBV14|TRBJ2-7
CASSLNNEQYF
TGTGCCAGCAGCCTTAATAACGAGCAGTACTTC
>NA|NA|TRBV29-1|TRBJ2-3
CSCQLGDTQYF
TGCAGCTGCCAGCTGGGGGATACGCAGTATTTT
>NA|NA|TRBV15|TRBJ1-4
CATSPRGANEKLFF
TGTGCCACCAGCCCCCGCGGGGCTAATGAAAAACTGTTTTTT
>NA|NA|TRBV5-1|TRBJ2-3
CASSKMAGSTDTQYF
TGCGCCAGCAGCAAGATGGCTGGCTCCACAGATACGCAGTATTTT
>TRBD1|NA|TRBV19|TRBJ2-7
CASSIPGTGKYEQYF
TGTGCCAGTAGTATTCCTGGGACAGGGAAATACGAGCAGTACTTC
>NA|NA|TRBV15|TRBJ2-2
CATSRAGELFF
TGTGCCACTAGTAGAGCCGGGGAGCTGTTTTTT
>TRBD1|NA|TRBV19|TRBJ1-5
CASSGTGEGQPQHF
TGTGCCAGTAGTGGGACAGGGGAGGGTCAGCCCCAGCATTTT
>NA|NA|TRBV7-8|TRBJ1-5
CASSFGASNQPQHF
TGTGCCAGCAGCTTTGGGGCCAGCAATCAGCCCCAGCATTTT
>NA|NA|TRBV6-5|TRBJ2-3
CASSYSTGTDTQYF
TGTGCCAGCAGTTACTCGACAGGCACAGATACGCAGTATTTT
>NA|NA|TRBV29-1|TRBJ1-1
CSVQLNTEAFF
TGCAGCGTGCAGCTGAACACTGAAGCTTTCTTT
>NA|NA|TRBV29-1|TRBJ2-2
CSVLRSPNTGELFF
TGCAGCGTTTTGAGGTCCCCGAACACCGGGGAGCTGTTTTTT
>TRBD2|NA|TRBV27|TRBJ2-7
CASSFYTSGRALVEQYF
TGTGCCAGCAGTTTCTATACTAGCGGGAGGGCCCTCGTAGAGCAGTACTTC
>NA|NA|TRBV2|TRBJ1-2
CASSEDRGLGYGYTF
TGTGCCAGCAGTGAAGACCGGGGGCTGGGGTATGGCTACACCTTC
>NA|NA|TRBV19|TRBJ1-1
CASSITPGRGNTEAFF
TGTGCCAGTAGTATAACCCCCGGCAGGGGGAACACTGAAGCTTTCTTT
>NA|NA|TRBV9|TRBJ2-1
CASSTRAVDEQFF
TGTGCCAGCAGTACCCGGGCCGTTGATGAGCAGTTCTTC
>NA|NA|TRBV5-1|TRBJ1-2
CASSLGGPGGGYTF
TGCGCCAGCAGCTTGGGTGGCCCAGGCGGGGGCTACACCTTC
>TRBD1|few|TRBV28|TRBJ1-1
CASSPTGSGLTEAFF
TGTGCCAGCAGCCCGACAGGGTCGGGATTGACTGAAGCTTTCTTT
>NA|NA|TRBV5-1|TRBJ1-1
CASSLELAGNTEAFF
TGCGCCAGCAGCTTGGAATTGGCAGGGAACACTGAAGCTTTCTTT
>TRBD2|NA|TRBV19|TRBJ2-3
CASRRTSEDTQYF
TGTGCCAGTAGGCGGACTAGCGAAGATACGCAGTATTTT
>NA|NA|TRBV5-5|TRBJ1-4
CASSLGQLNEKLFF
TGTGCCAGCAGCTTAGGACAGCTTAATGAAAAACTGTTTTTT
>NA|NA|TRBV10-1|TRBJ2-2
CASSPISRTGELFF
TGCGCCAGCAGTCCCATTTCACGGACCGGGGAGCTGTTTTTT
>TRBD1|NA|TRBV5-5|TRBJ1-1
CASSLGQGRSFF
TGTGCCAGCAGCTTGGGACAGGGCCGATCTTTCTTT
>NA|NA|TRBV5-1|TRBJ2-1
CASSQLPSYNEQFF
TGCGCCAGCAGCCAGCTTCCCTCCTACAATGAGCAGTTCTTC
>NA|NA|TRBV11-1|TRBJ2-1
CASSLGDGNSNREQFF
TGTGCCAGCAGCTTAGGGGACGGGAACTCTAACCGGGAGCAGTTCTTC
>NA|NA|TRBV6-1|TRBJ2-4
CASSDYRKNIQYF
TGTGCCAGCAGTGACTACAGGAAAAACATTCAGTACTTC
>NA|few|TRBV2|TRBJ2-1
CASSEVGRGNEQFF
TGTGCCAGCAGTGAGGTGGGCAGGGGCAATGAGCAGTTCTTC
>NA|NA|TRBV5-1|TRBJ2-6
CASSLGAASGANVLTF
TGCGCCAGCAGCTTGGGCGCGGCATCTGGGGCCAACGTCCTGACTTTC
>NA|few|TRBV2|TRBJ1-5
CASHKGGNQPQHF
TGTGCCAGCCACAAAGGGGGCAATCAGCCCCAGCATTTT
>NA|NA|TRBV7-9|TRBJ2-6
CASSARTDSGANVLTF
TGTGCCAGCAGCGCCAGGACAGACTCTGGGGCCAACGTCCTGACTTTC
>TRBD2|NA|TRBV2|TRBJ2-3
CASIPSGFTDTQYF
TGTGCCAGCATTCCTAGCGGGTTCACAGATACGCAGTATTTT
>NA|NA|TRBV4-2|TRBJ2-3
CASSQDGRESDTQYF
TGTGCCAGCAGCCAAGATGGCCGGGAATCGGATACGCAGTATTTT
>NA|NA|TRBV7-2|TRBJ1-2
CASSLRYGYTF
TGTGCCAGCAGCTTAAGATATGGCTACACCTTC
>TRBD1|NA|TRBV5-1|TRBJ2-7
CASSLDRGINEQYF
TGCGCCAGCAGCTTGGACAGGGGGATTAACGAGCAGTACTTC
>TRBD2|NA|TRBV28|TRBJ2-5
CASSPLAGEETQYF
TGTGCCAGCAGTCCACTAGCGGGAGAAGAGACCCAGTACTTC
>NA|NA|TRBV9|TRBJ2-7
CASSPRWASYEQYF
TGTGCCAGCAGCCCCCGGTGGGCCTCCTACGAGCAGTACTTC
>TRBD2|few|TRBV7-9|TRBJ2-1
CASSLDGTSGSSYNEQFF
TGTGCCAGCAGCTTAGACGGGACTAGCGGGAGTTCCTACAATGAGCAGTTCTTC
>NA|NA|TRBV15|TRBJ2-1
CATSRDNQYNEQFF
TGTGCCACCAGCAGAGATAATCAGTACAATGAGCAGTTCTTC
>TRBD1|once|TRBV5-1|TRBJ1-5
CASSMDRAQPQHF
TGCGCCAGCAGCATGGACAGGGCCCAGCCCCAGCATTTT
>NA|NA|TRBV6-1|TRBJ2-7
CASSDDLTYEQYF
TGTGCCAGCAGTGACGACCTGACCTACGAGCAGTACTTC
>NA|NA|TRBV6-1|TRBJ1-2
CASSPAGDGYGYTF
TGTGCCAGCAGTCCCGCCGGGGACGGCTATGGCTACACCTTC
>NA|NA|TRBV5-3|TRBJ2-4
CARLSRDIQYF
TGTGCCAGACTGAGCAGGGACATTCAGTACTTC
>NA|NA|TRBV6-5|TRBJ1-2
CASSSQGNGYTF
TGTGCCAGCAGCTCTCAGGGAAATGGCTACACCTTC
>NA|NA|TRBV10-3|TRBJ2-1
CASRGPDSAYGEQFF
TGTGCCTCCCGTGGCCCCGACTCCGCTTATGGTGAGCAGTTCTTC
>TRBD1|NA|TRBV5-1|TRBJ1-1
CASSWTGEGNTEAFF
TGCGCCAGCAGCTGGACAGGGGAGGGGAACACTGAAGCTTTCTTT
>NA|NA|TRBV9|TRBJ1-2
CASLLTSYGYTF
TGTGCCAGCCTCCTTACAAGCTATGGCTACACCTTC
>NA|NA|TRBV5-1|TRBJ1-1
CASSQSGNTEAFF
TGCGCCAGCAGCCAATCGGGGAACACTGAAGCTTTCTTT
>NA|NA|TRBV19|TRBJ1-6
CASSNPRGPRSSYNSPLHF
TGTGCCAGTAGTAACCCCAGGGGTCCCCGGAGCTCCTATAATTCACCCCTCCACTTT
>NA|NA|TRBV28|TRBJ1-5
CASSPTDSYQPQHF
TGTGCCAGCAGTCCCACAGACAGTTATCAGCCCCAGCATTTT
>NA|NA|TRBV6-5|TRBJ2-5
CASSLAGAGQTQYF
TGTGCCAGCAGTTTGGCAGGGGCCGGACAGACCCAGTACTTC
>TRBD1|NA|TRBV27|TRBJ2-5
CASYPTGTGGKETQYF
TGTGCCAGCTACCCAACCGGGACAGGGGGCAAAGAGACCCAGTACTTC